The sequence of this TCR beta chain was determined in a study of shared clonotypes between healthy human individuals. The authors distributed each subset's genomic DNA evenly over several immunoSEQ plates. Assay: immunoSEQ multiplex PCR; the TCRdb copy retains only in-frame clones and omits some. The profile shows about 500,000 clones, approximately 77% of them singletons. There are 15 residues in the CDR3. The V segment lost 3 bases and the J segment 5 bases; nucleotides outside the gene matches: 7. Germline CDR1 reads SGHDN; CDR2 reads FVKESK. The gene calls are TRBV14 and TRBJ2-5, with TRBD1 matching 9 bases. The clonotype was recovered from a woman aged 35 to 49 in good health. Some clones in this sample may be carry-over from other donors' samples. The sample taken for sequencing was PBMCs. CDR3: CASSQIQGAWETQYF. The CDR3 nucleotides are TGTGCCAGCAGCCAGATACAGGGGGCTTGGGAGACCCAGTACTTC. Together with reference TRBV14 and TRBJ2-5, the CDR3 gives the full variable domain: EAGVTQFPSHSVIEKGQTVTLRCDPISGHDNLYWYRRVMGKEIKFLLHFVKESKQDESGMPNNRFLAERTGGTYSTLKVQPAELEDSGVYFCASSQIQGAWETQYFGPGTRLLVL.